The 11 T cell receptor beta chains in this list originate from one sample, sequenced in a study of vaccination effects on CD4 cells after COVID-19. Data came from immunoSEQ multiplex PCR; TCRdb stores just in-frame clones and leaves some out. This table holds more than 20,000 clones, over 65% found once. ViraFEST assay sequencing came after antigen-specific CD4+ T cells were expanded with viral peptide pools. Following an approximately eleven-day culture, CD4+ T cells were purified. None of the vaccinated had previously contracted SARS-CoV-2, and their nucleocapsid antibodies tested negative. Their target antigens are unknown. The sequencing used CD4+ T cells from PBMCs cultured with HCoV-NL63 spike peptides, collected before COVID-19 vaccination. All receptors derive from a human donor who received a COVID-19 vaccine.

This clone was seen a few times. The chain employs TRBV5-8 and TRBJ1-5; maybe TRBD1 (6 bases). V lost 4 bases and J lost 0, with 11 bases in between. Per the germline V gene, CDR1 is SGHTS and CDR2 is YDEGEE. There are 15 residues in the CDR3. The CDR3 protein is CASSIQGFSNQPQHF. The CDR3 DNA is TGTGCCAGCAGCATACAGGGTTTTAGCAATCAGCCCCAGCATTTT.

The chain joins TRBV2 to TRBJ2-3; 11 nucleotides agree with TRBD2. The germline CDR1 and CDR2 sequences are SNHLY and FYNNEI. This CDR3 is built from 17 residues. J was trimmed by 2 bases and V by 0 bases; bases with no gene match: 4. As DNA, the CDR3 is TGTGCCAGCAGTGAAGCCGGGACTAGCGGAACCACAGATACGCAGTATTTT. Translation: CASSEAGTSGTTDTQYF.

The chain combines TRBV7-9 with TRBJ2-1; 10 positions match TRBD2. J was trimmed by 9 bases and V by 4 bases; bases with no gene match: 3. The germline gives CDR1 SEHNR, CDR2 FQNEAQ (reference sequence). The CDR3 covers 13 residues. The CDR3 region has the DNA TGTGCCAGCAGCTCCGGGACTAGCGTTGAGCAGTTCTTC. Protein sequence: CASSSGTSVEQFF.

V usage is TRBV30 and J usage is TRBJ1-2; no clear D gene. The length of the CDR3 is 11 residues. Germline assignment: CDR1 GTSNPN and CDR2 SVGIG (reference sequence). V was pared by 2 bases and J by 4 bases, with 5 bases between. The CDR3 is CAWSLGYGYTF. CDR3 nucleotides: TGTGCCTGGAGTCTAGGCTATGGCTACACCTTC.

DNA of the CDR3: TGTGCCATCAGGGACGGACAGGGTCGCAGCACTGAAGCTTTCTTT. Translation: CAIRDGQGRSTEAFF. The chain is built from TRBV10-3 and TRBJ1-1; 8 bases are shared with TRBD1. The CDR3 length is 15 residues. Germline CDR1 reads ENHRY; CDR2 reads SYGVKD. The J segment lost 4 bases and the V segment lost 6 bases, leaving 10 bases of the junction unmatched.

The CDR3 DNA reads TGTGCCAGCATCAAGGGGCAGGGGGCGAAAGGCTACACCTTC. Protein sequence: CASIKGQGAKGYTF. The chain links TRBV6-5 to TRBJ1-2; TRBD1 matches at 8 bases. The CDR3 has 14 residues. V lost 7 bases to trimming and J lost 8 bases; unmatched junction nucleotides: 12. Germline values: CDR1 MNHEY, CDR2 SVGAGI.

The CDR3, as DNA: TGTGCCAGCAGCCAAGACCCCGGGGAAGCGGGAAACACCATATATTTT. As protein: CASSQDPGEAGNTIYF. V gene TRBV3-1 (or the pseudogene TRBV3-2) combines with J gene TRBJ1-3; D gene ambiguous. Germline-derived CDR1 and CDR2 are LGHDT and YNNKEL (reference sequence). The CDR3 has 16 residues. Trimming stripped 0 bases from V and 4 bases from J, with 13 bases between.

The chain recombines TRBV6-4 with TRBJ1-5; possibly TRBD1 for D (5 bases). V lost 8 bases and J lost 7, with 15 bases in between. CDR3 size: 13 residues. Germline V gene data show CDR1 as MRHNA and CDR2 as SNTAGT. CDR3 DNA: TGTGCCAGCGCCGAGGGACCAAGGCAGCCCCAGCATTTT. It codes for CASAEGPRQPQHF.

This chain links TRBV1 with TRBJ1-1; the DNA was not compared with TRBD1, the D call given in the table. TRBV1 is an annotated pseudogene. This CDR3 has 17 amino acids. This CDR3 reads CTSSQRRARDNVEEAFF. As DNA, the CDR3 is TGCACCAGCAGCCAACGACGAGCACGGGACAACGTTGAGGAAGCTTTCTTT.

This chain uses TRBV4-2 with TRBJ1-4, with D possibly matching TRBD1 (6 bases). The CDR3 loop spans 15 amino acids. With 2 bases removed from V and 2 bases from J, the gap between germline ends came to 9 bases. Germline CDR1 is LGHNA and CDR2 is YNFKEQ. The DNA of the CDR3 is TGTGCCAGCAGCCAACCGGGACACACTAATGAAAAACTGTTTTTT. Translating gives CASSQPGHTNEKLFF.

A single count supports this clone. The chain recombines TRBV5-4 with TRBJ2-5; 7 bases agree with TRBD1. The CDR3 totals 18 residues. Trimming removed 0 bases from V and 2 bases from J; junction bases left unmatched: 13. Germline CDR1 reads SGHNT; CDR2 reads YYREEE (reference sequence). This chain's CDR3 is CASSLDYLGQTIQETQYF. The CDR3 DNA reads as TGTGCCAGCAGCTTGGATTACTTGGGACAGACGATACAAGAGACCCAGTACTTC.